This T cell receptor (beta chain) was retrieved from a study of T cell changes during pregnancy in multiple sclerosis. Assay: immunoSEQ multiplex PCR; the TCRdb copy retains only in-frame clones and omits some. Counted here are about 40,000 clones, 90% occurring once; the ten biggest clones make up 0.43%. V was clipped by 4 bases and J by 5 bases; unmatched bases: 8. Per germline, CDR1 SNHLY and CDR2 FYNNEI. This CDR3 has 17 amino acids. The V and J genes are TRBV2 and TRBJ2-2; 12 bases are shared with TRBD2. The clonotype originates from a female donor with multiple sclerosis, enrolled in a pregnancy study. The specimen comprised CD4+ T cells from peripheral blood mononuclear cells, sampled in the third trimester of pregnancy. Here the CDR3 reads CASSGLAGGGRTGELFF. The CDR3 DNA reads TGTGCCAGCAGTGGCCTAGCGGGAGGGGGTAGGACCGGGGAGCTGTTTTTT.